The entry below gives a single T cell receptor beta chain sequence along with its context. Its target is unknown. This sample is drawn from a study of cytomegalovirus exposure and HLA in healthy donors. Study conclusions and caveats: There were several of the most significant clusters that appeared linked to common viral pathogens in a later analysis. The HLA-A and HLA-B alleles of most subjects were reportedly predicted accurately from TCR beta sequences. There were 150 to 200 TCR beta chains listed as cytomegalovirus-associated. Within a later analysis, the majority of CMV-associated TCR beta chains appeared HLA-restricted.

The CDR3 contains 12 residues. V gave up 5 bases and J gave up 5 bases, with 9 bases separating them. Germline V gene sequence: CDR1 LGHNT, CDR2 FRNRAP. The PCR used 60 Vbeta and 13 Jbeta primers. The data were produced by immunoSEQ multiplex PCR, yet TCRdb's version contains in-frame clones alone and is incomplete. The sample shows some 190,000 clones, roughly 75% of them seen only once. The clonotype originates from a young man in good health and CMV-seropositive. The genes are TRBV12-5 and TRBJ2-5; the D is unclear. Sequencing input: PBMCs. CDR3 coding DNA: TGTGCTAGTGGTCTAGGAACGGAGACCCAGTACTTC. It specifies CASGLGTETQYF.